A selection of T cell receptor beta chains follows, all from one sample in a study of technical replicates of blood from a few donors. TCRdb's copy holds only in-frame clones and misses some; the assay was immunoSEQ multiplex PCR. Of 60,000 to 85,000 clones in the sample, around nine tenths were seen once. The material sequenced was T cells isolated from PBMCs. The receptor set was obtained from a human donor in good health. The CDR3 runs from the conserved cysteine through the conserved F or W. The order of the fields is V gene, CDR3 protein.

TRBV12-5 CASGTQGEGQETQYF
TRBV11-2 CASSLAGEGSEQFF
TRBV9 CASSASGGYEQYF
TRBV6-6 CASSYSTGVEEQYF
TRBV10-2 CASKGDTSGQNSYNEQFF
TRBV29-1 CSVDRGINTEAFF
TRBV13 CASSLIGQGVPETQYF
TRBV27 CASSPGTIRKAFF
TRBV29-1 CSVDGLLQETQYF
TRBV27 CASSLSSPYEQYF
TRBV6-5 CASSFWPEQYF
TRBV28 CASSKYLRTGKEYGYTF
TRBV27 CASSPVSNQPQHF
TRBV6-6 CASSPTGLGELFF
TRBV6-5 CASSYSGGLGNQPQHF
TRBV7-6 CASRAGNTGELFF
TRBV27 CASSLSWRPSYEQYF
TRBV5-6 CASTGTGRTDTQYF
TRBV7-2 CASSLAPGTDTQYF
TRBV4-1 CASSPRGAGGWDEQFF
TRBV7-9 CASSPSQGSYEQYF
TRBV30 CAWTDPGTVSSGNTIYF
TRBV28 CASSLGGRAIHEQYF
TRBV2 CASSVRGQINTGELFF
TRBV27 CASSLLGIYEQYF
TRBV28 CASSPSGPNTGELFF
TRBV28 CASSLIGRTSTDTQYF
TRBV5-1 CASSLATGVETQYF
TRBV15 CATSRDREQFF